The next 14 T cell receptor beta chains were all read from a single sample in a study of STAT5B mutations in CD4+ large granular lymphocyte leukemia. Libraries were prepared by immunoSEQ multiplex PCR; TCRdb keeps only in-frame clonotypes and omits some of them. In the table there are 30,000 to 40,000 clones, about nine tenths of which are singletons. Sample: CD4+ T cells from blood buffy coats. These receptors came from a human donor in good health.

The J gene is TRBJ1-1, the V gene TRBV30; D is undetermined. Germline CDR1 GTSNPN, CDR2 SVGIG (reference sequence). The CDR3 sequence is 11 residues long. The germline V and J ends were trimmed by 2 bases and 7 bases, with 8 bases remaining between them. The CDR3 region is CAWSQEFEAFF. CDR3 nucleotide sequence: TGTGCCTGGAGTCAGGAGTTTGAAGCTTTCTTT.

This clone has only one observation. The rearrangement joins TRBV14 to TRBJ1-1, with 7 bases aligning to TRBD1. The CDR3 length is 19 residues. Losses at the gene ends were 0 bases for V and 11 bases for J; bases not matched to a gene: 24. Per the germline V gene, CDR1 is SGHDN and CDR2 is FVKESK. CDR3 bases: TGTGCCAGCAGCCAAGATGGTTTTCTACAGACAGGGTGGGCCACAAATGCTTTCTTT. Its translation: CASSQDGFLQTGWATNAFF.

This chain links TRBV4-3 with TRBJ2-3; 8 bases fit TRBD2. This CDR3 has 16 amino acids. J lost 4 bases, V lost 0 bases, and 6 bases had no gene match. Germline V CDR1 and CDR2: LGHNA, YSLEER. In DNA form, the CDR3 reads TGCGCCAGCAGCCAAGATTACGGCGGGGGGTCAGATACGCAGTATTTT. As protein: CASSQDYGGGSDTQYF.

The CDR3 protein is CASSDLGGKGEQYF. In DNA form, the CDR3 reads TGTGCCAGCAGTGACCTCGGCGGGAAGGGCGAGCAGTACTTC. The genes are TRBV6-1 and TRBJ2-7, with a possible D match to TRBD2 (6 bases). V shed 3 bases and J shed 6 bases, with 15 bases lying between them. CDR3 length: 14 residues. Germline CDR1 reads MNHNS; CDR2 reads SASEGT.

This sequence joins TRBV11-1 and TRBJ2-1; 11 bases line up with TRBD2. The germline CDR1 and CDR2 sequences are SGHAT and FQDESV (reference sequence). The CDR3 extends over 14 amino acids. V gave up 1 base and J gave up 7 bases; unmatched junction bases: 0. The chain's CDR3 is CASSLGTSGNEQFF. CDR3 bases: TGTGCCAGCAGCTTAGGGACTAGCGGGAATGAGCAGTTCTTC.

The J gene is TRBJ2-1, the V gene TRBV15, with D uncertain. The CDR3 length is 15 residues. Germline V lookup: CDR1 LNHNV, CDR2 YYDKDF (reference sequence). V was cut by 1 base and J by 3 bases, with 10 bases left in between. This chain's CDR3 is CATSRARDYYNEQFF. The CDR3 DNA reads as TGTGCCACCAGCAGAGCAAGAGATTACTACAATGAGCAGTTCTTC. Variable domain in full (rest from reference TRBV15 and TRBJ2-1): DAMVIQNPRYQVTQFGKPVTLSCSQTLNHNVMYWYQQKSSQAPKLLFHYYDKDFNNEADTPDNFQSRRPNTSFCFLDIRSPGLGDTAMYLCATSRARDYYNEQFFGPGTRLTVL.

Notes on this clone: The CDR3 does not end in the conserved phenylalanine or tryptophan, so this is likely a read error. The DNA is left out, because the CDR3 cannot be placed on it with certainty; the CDR3 is given as TCRdb lists it. The chain links TRBV7-8 to TRBJ1-2; the DNA was not used to check the table's D call, TRBD1. The CDR3 extends over 13 residues, inclusive of both ends. Germline V gene lookup returns CDR1 SGHVS and CDR2 FQNEAQ. The CDR3 spells CASSWDRERPLVT.

The V gene is TRBV2, the J gene TRBJ1-2; TRBD1 matches at 8 bases. V lost 3 bases and J lost 4; bases outside the gene matches: 1. CDR1 is SNHLY, CDR2 FYNNEI, per germline. This CDR3 region has 13 residues. The CDR3 protein is CASSEDRVYGYTF. The DNA for the CDR3 is TGTGCCAGCAGTGAGGACAGGGTCTATGGCTACACCTTC.

The gene calls are TRBV5-1 and TRBJ2-3, with 7 bases fitting TRBD2. The trim removed 4 bases at V and 6 bases at J, leaving 17 bases unmatched. CDR1 and CDR2 (germline): SGHRS, YFSETQ. The CDR3 covers 17 residues. CDR3 in amino acids: CASSPLPPSAGVDTQYF. CDR3 coding DNA: TGCGCCAGCAGCCCACTGCCCCCCTCTGCGGGGGTGGATACGCAGTATTTT.

This clone was detected only a few times. This chain uses TRBV5-5 with TRBJ1-1; unclear D gene. Germline V gene sequence: CDR1 SGHKS, CDR2 YYEKEE (reference sequence). V lost 3 bases and J lost 1, with 13 bases in between. The CDR3 totals 15 residues. The CDR3 sequence is CASSSRRAGNTEAFF. The CDR3 nucleotides are TGTGCCAGCAGCTCCAGAAGGGCGGGGAACACTGAAGCTTTCTTT.

CDR3 nucleotides: TGTGCCAGCAAGGTTCGGACGGAGAACACTGAAGCTTTCTTT. Translating it yields CASKVRTENTEAFF. This rearrangement joins TRBV7-9 to TRBJ1-1; D is undetermined. Germline V gene lookup returns CDR1 SEHNR and CDR2 FQNEAQ (reference sequence). The ends were cut back, 7 bases at V and 1 base at J, with 13 bases in the middle. The CDR3 loop spans 14 amino acids.

This clone was recorded once. The J gene is TRBJ2-2, the V gene TRBV18, with D possibly matching TRBD2 (5 bases). With 6 bases removed from V and 8 bases from J, the gap between germline ends came to 10 bases. CDR3 length equals 12 residues. Germline V lookup: CDR1 KGHSH, CDR2 LQKENI. The CDR3 nucleotides read TGTGCCAGCTCCCCCCGGGGAGGGGAGCTGTTTTTT. This translates into CASSPRGGELFF.

The CDR3 loop is CASSSGTGRGGYTF. The CDR3 DNA reads TGTGCCAGCAGCTCGGGGACAGGACGGGGAGGCTACACCTTC. The rearrangement uses TRBV7-3 and TRBJ1-2, with 8 bases aligning to TRBD1. The CDR3 has 14 amino acids. The V gene's germline CDR1 is SGHTA and CDR2 FQGTGA. Germline trimming cut 4 bases from V and 8 bases from J; bases unmatched to any gene: 9.

The rearrangement joins TRBV20-1 to TRBJ1-1; D is uncertain. Germline V gene lookup returns CDR1 DFQATT and CDR2 SNEGSKA (reference sequence). Trimming pared 6 bases from V and 5 bases from J, leaving 7 bases between. This CDR3 is built from 10 residues. CDR3 nucleotide sequence: TGCAGTGCCTTTGGGACTGAAGCTTTCTTT. This sequence encodes CSAFGTEAFF.